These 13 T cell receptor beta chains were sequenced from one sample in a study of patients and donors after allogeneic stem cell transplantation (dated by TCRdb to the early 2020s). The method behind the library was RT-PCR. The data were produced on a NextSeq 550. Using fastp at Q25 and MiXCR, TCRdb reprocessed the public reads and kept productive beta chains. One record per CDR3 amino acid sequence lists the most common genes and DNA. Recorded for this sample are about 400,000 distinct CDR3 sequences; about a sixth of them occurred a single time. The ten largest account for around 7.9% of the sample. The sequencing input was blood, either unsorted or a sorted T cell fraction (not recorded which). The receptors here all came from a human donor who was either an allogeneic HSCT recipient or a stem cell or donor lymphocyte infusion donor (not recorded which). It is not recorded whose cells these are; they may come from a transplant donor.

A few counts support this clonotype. In DNA form, the CDR3 reads TGCAGTGCAAACACAGGGGCGTACGAGCAGTACTTC. It translates to CSANTGAYEQYF. The rearrangement links TRBV20-1 to TRBJ2-7, with 7 bases identical to TRBD1. CDR3 length equals 12 residues. Looked up from germline, CDR1 is DFQATT and CDR2 is SNEGSKA (reference sequence). V shed 6 bases and J 4 bases; nucleotides not matched to a gene: 6.

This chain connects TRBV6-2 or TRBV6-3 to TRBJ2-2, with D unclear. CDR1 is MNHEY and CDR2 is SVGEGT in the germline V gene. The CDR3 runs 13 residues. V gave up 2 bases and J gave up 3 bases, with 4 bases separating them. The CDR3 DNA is TGTGCCAGCAGTTACACCTACACCGGGGAGCTGTTTTTT. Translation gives CASSYTYTGELFF.

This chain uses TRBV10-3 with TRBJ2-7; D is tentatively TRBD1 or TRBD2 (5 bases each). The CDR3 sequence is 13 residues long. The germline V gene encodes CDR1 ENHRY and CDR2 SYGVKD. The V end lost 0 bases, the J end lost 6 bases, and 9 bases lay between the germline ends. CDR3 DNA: TGTGCCATCAGTGAGTCGGGGACGGGCGAGCAGTACTTC. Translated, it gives CAISESGTGEQYF.

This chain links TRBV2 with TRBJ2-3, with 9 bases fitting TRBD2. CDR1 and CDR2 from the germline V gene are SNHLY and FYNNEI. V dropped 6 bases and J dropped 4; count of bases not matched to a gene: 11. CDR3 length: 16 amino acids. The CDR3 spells CASSDLGGRAADTQYF. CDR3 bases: TGTGCCAGCAGCGATCTAGGCGGGAGGGCCGCAGATACGCAGTATTTT.

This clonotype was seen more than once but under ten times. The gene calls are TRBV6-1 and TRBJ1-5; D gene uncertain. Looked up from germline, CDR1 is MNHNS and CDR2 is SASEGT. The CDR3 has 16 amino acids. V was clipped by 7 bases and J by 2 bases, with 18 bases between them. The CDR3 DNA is TGTGCCAGCACCACGAATCGGGGTAGTCGCAATCAGCCCCAGCATTTT. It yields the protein CASTTNRGSRNQPQHF.

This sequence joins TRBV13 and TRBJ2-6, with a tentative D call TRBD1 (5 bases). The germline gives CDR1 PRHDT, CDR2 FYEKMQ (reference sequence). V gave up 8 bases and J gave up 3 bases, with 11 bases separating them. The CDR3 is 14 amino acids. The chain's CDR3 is CASVRGSGANVLTF. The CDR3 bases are TGTGCCAGCGTTAGGGGAAGTGGGGCCAACGTCCTGACTTTC.

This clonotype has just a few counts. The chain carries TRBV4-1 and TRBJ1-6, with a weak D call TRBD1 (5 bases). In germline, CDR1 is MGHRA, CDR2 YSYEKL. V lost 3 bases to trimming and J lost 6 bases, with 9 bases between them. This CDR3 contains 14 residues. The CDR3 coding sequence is TGCGCCAGCAGCCAGGGACGGGTTAATTCACCCCTCCACTTT. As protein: CASSQGRVNSPLHF.

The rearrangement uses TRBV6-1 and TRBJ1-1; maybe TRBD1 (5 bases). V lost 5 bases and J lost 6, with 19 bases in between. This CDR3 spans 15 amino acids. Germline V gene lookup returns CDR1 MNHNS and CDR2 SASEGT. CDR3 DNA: TGTGCCAGCAGTATCTTAGTGGGGGGAAGCGCTGAAGCTTTCTTT. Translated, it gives CASSILVGGSAEAFF.

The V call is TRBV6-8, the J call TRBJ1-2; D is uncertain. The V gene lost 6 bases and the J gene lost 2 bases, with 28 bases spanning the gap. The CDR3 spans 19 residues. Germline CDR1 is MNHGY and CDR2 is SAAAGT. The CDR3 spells CASSPETRGRAKRNYGYTF. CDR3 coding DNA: TGTGCCAGCAGCCCAGAAACGCGCGGGCGGGCGAAGAGGAACTATGGCTACACCTTC.

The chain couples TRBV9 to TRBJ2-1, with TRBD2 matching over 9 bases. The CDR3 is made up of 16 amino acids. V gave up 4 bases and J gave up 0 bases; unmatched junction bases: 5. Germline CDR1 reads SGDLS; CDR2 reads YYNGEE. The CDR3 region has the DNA TGTGCCAGCAGCAGACTAGCGGAACCCTCCTACAATGAGCAGTTCTTC. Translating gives CASSRLAEPSYNEQFF.

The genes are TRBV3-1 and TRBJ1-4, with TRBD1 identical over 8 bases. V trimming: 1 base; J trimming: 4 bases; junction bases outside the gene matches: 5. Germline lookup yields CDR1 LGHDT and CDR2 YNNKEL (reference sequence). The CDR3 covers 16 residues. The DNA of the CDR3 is TGTGCCAGCAGCCAAGGGACAGGGCCAAGTAATGAAAAACTGTTTTTT. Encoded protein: CASSQGTGPSNEKLFF.

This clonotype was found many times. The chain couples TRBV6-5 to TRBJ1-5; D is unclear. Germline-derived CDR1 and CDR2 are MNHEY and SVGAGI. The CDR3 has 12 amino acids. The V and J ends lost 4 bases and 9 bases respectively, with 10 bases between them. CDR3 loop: CASSFRSGPQHF. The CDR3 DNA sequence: TGTGCCAGCAGTTTTCGATCTGGGCCCCAGCATTTT.

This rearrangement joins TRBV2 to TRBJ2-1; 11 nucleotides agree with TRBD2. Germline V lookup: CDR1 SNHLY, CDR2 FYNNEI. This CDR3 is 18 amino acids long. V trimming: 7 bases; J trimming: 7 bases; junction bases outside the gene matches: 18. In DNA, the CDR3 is TGTGCCAGCACTACAGGGGGGGTACTAGCGGGAGTAGAAAATGAGCAGTTCTTC. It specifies CASTTGGVLAGVENEQFF.